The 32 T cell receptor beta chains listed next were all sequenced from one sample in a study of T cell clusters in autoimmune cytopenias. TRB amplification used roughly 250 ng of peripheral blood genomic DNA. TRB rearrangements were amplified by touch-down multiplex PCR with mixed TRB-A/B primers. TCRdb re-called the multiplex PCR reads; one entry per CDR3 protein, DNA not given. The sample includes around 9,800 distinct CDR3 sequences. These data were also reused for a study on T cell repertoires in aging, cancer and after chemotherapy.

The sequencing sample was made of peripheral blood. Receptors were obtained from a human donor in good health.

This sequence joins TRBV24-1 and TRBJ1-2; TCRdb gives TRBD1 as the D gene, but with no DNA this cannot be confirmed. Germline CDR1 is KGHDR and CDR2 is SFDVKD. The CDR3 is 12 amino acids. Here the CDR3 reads CATSDFTGRYTF.

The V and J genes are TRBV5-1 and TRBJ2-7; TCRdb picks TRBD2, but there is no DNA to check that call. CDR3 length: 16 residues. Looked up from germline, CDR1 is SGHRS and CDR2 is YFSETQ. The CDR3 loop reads CASSSGASGDSYEQYF.

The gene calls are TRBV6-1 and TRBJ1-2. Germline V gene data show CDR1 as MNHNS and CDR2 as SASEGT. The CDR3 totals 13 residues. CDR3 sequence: CASRFVYIGGYTF.

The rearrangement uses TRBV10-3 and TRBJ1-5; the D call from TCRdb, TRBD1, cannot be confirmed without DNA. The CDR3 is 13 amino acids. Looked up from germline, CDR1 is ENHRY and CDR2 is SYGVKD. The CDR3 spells CAISLQTGQPQHF.

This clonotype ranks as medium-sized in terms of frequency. CDR3 amino acids: CASSLSGGSYEQYF. The chain couples TRBV7-9 to TRBJ2-7. Germline values: CDR1 SEHNR, CDR2 FQNEAQ (reference sequence). The CDR3 is 14 residues long.

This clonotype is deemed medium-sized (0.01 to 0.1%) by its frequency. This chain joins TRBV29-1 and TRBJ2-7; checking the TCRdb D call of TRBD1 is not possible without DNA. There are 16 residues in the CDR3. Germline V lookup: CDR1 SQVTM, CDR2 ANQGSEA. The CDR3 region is CSPTAPRGKSCYEQYF.

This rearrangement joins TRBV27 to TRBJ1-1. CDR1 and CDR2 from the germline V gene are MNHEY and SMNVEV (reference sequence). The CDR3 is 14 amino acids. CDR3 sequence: CATRRGGKNTEAFF.

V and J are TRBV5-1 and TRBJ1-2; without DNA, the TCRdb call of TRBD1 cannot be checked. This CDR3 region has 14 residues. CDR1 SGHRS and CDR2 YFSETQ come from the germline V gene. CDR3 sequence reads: CASSRAGDLGGYTF.

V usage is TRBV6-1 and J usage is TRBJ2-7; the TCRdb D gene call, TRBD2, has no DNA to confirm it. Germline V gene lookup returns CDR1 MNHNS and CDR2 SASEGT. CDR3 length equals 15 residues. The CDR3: CASSDPSGGAYEQYF.

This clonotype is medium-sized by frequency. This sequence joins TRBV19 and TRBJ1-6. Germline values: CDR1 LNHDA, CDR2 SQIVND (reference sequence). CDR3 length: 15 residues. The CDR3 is CATLPPDRINSPLHF.

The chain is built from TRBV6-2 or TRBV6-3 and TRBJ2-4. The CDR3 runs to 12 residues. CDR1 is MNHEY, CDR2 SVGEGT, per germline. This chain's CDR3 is CASSDLEVLQYF.

The CDR3 sequence: CASSGTQSAIYEQYF. This chain connects TRBV2 to TRBJ2-7. The CDR3 contains 15 residues. Germline CDR1 reads SNHLY; CDR2 reads FYNNEI. The full variable domain, its missing parts supplied by reference TRBV2 and TRBJ2-7, is EPEVTQTPSHQVTQMGQEVILRCVPISNHLYFYWYRQILGQKVEFLVSFYNNEISEKSEIFDDQFSVERPDGSNFTLKIRSTKLEDSAMYFCASSGTQSAIYEQYFGPGTRLTVT.

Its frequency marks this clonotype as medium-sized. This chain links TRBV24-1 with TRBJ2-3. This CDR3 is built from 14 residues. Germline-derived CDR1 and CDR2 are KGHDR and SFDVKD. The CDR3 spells CATSDFEGTDTQYF.

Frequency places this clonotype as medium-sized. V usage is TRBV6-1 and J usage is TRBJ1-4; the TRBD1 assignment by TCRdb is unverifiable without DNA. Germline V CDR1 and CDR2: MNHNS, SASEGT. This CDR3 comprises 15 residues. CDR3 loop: CASSRGTATNEKLFF.

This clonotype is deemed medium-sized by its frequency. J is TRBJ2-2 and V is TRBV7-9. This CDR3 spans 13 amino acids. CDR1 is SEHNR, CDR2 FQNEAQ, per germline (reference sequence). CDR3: CASSLSYTGELFF. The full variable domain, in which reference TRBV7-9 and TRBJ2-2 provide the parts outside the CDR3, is DTGVSQNPRHKITKRGQNVTFRCDPISEHNRLYWYRQTLGQGPEFLTYFQNEAQLEKSRLLSDRFSAERPKGSFSTLEIQRTEQGDSAMYLCASSLSYTGELFFGEGSRLTVL.

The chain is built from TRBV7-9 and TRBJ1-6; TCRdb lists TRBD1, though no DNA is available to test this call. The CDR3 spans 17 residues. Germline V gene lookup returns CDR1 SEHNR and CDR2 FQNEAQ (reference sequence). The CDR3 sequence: CASSPPRGSSYNSPLHF.

CDR3: CSAPGDLYEQYF. The V call is TRBV20-1, the J call TRBJ2-7; the D call of TRBD1 rests on TCRdb alone, since no DNA is present to check it. The CDR3 totals 12 residues. The germline CDR1 and CDR2 sequences are DFQATT and SNEGSKA (reference sequence).

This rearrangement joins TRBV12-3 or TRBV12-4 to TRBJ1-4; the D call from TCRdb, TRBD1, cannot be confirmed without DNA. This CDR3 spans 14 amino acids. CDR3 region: CASSQQGAYEKLFF.

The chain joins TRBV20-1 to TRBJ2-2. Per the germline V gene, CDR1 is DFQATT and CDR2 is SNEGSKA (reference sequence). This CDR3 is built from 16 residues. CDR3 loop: CSARDRLGDNTGELFF.

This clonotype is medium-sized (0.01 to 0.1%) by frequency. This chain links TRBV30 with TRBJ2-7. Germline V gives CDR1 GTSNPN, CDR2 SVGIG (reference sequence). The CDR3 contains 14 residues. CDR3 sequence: CAWSKTLATYEQYF.

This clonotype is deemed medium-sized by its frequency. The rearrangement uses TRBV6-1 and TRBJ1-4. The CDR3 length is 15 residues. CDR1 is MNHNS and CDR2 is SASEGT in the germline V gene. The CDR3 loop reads CASSEAGDGYEKLFF.

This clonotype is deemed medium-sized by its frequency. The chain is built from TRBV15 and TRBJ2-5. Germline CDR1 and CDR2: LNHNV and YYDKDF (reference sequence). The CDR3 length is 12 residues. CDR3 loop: CATSRDIETQYF.

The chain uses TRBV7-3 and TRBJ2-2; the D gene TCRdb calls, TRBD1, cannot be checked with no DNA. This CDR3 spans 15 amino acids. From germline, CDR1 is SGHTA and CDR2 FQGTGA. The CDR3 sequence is CASSLTGGNTGELFF.

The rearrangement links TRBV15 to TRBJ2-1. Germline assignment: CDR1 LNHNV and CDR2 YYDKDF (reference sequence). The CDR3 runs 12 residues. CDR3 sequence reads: CATSRDFDEQFF.

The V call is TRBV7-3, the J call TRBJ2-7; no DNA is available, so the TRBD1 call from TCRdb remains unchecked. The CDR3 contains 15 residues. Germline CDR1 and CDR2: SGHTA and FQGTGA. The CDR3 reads CASSLEGGYFYEQYF.

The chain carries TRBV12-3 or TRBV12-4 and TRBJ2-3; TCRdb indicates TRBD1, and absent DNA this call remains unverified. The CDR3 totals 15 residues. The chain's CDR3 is CASSLLAGGSDTQYF.

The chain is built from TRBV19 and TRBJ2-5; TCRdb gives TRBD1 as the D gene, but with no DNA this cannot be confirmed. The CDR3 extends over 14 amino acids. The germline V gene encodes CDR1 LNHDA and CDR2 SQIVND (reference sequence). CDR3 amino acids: CASSGRDSKETQYF.

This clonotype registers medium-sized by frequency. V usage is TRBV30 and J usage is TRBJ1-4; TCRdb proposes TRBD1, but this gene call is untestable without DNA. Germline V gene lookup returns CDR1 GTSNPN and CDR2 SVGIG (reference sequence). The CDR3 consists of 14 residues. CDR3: CAWSATGGGEKLFF.

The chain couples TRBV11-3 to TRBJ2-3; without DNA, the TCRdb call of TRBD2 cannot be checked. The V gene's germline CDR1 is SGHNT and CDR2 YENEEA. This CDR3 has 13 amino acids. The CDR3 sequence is CASRGGGTDTQYF.

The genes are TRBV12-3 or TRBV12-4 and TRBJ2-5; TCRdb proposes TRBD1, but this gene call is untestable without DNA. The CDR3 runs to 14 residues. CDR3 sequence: CASSLGTGQETQYF.

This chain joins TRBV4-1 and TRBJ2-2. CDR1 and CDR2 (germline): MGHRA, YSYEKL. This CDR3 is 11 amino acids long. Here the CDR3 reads CASSQSGELFF.

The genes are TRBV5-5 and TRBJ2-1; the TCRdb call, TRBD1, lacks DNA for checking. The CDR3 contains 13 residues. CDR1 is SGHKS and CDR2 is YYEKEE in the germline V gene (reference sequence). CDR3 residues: CASSLGGESEQFF.